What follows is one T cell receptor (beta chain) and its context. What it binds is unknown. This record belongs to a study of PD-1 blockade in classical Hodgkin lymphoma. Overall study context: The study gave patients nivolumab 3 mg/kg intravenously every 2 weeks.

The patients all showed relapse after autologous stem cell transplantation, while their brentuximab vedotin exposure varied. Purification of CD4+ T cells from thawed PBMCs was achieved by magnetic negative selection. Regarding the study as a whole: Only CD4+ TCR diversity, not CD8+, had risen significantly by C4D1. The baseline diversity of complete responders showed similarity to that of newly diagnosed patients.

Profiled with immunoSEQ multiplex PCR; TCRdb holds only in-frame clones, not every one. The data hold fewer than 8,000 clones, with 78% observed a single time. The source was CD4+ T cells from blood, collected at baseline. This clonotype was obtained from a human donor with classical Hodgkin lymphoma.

The CDR3 here is CASSYRAGEPYEQYF. The DNA of the CDR3 is TGTGCCAGCAGTTACAGGGCAGGGGAACCCTACGAGCAGTACTTC. The V call is TRBV6-5, the J call TRBJ2-7, with TRBD1 as a possible D gene (6 bases). The CDR3 extends over 15 amino acids. V was trimmed by 2 bases and J by 2 bases, leaving 13 bases between them. The germline gives CDR1 MNHEY, CDR2 SVGAGI.